The 10 T cell receptor beta chains presented below share a single source sample, sequenced in a study of blood T cells in healthy people across ages. PCR was performed a second time for roughly 7 to 12 cycles using a sample-barcoded 5' primer and a J-beta primer mix. TCRdb ran MiXCR on the 5' RACE reads and lists one entry per CDR3 protein. The repertoire includes about 1.6 million distinct CDR3 sequences, 30% to 40% of them detected once, and approximately 10% sits in the top ten. The sequenced sample consisted of blood. Receptors originate from a woman aged 25 to 39 in good health.

This clonotype was seen more than once but under ten times. The chain recombines TRBV6-1 with TRBJ2-3; D is perhaps TRBD2 (5 bases). Trimming left V 4 bases short and J 9 bases short, with 11 bases between. The CDR3 has 12 residues. The germline gives CDR1 MNHNS, CDR2 SASEGT. The CDR3 protein is CASSAGGRTQYF. For the CDR3, the DNA is TGTGCCAGCAGTGCCGGAGGTCGAACGCAGTATTTT.

In this sample, this clonotype turned up a few times. The genes are TRBV7-9 and TRBJ1-6, with D possibly being TRBD1 (5 bases). The V end was cut by 4 bases, the J end by 6 bases, with 16 bases between. CDR1 SEHNR and CDR2 FQNEAQ come from the germline V gene (reference sequence). This CDR3 comprises 16 residues. The CDR3 DNA follows: TGTGCCAGCAGCTCCGATCGACAGCCCTGTAATTCACCCCTCCACTTT. Residues: CASSSDRQPCNSPLHF.

The chain carries TRBV24-1 and TRBJ2-7; D possibly corresponds to TRBD1 (5 bases). The J call may be in error: the DNA end matches TRBJ2-4 better. CDR3 length: 15 residues. CDR1 and CDR2 (germline): KGHDR, SFDVKD. DNA for the CDR3: TGTGCCACCAGTGATCCAGCGAACGACAGAAACATTCAGTACTTC. Translation gives CATSDPANDRNIQYF.

V and J are TRBV9 and TRBJ2-7; tentative D call: TRBD2 (5 bases). Germline V gene data show CDR1 as SGDLS and CDR2 as YYNGEE. The CDR3 length is 13 residues. V dropped 1 base and J dropped 3 bases, with 8 bases sitting between them. This chain's CDR3 is CASSVRSGYEQYF. DNA for the CDR3: TGTGCCAGCAGCGTAAGAAGCGGCTACGAGCAGTACTTC.

A few counts support this clonotype. The CDR3: CASRPVGGGSYEQYF. The CDR3 DNA follows: TGTGCCAGCAGACCGGTCGGAGGGGGGTCCTACGAGCAGTACTTC. The V gene is TRBV7-2, the J gene TRBJ2-7; D may match TRBD1 or TRBD2 (6 bases each). CDR3 length equals 15 residues. Trimming took off 6 bases at V and 1 base at J, with 16 bases between the two ends. Germline V lookup: CDR1 SGHTA, CDR2 FQGNSA.

This clonotype was detected only a few times. V gene TRBV7-9 combines with J gene TRBJ1-2, with TRBD1 matching 7 bases. The CDR3 extends over 16 amino acids. V lost 1 base, J lost 8 bases, and 13 bases stayed unmatched. Germline assignment: CDR1 SEHNR and CDR2 FQNEAQ (reference sequence). For the CDR3, the DNA is TGTGCCAGCAGCTTAGGTTCGGGACAGCACTTTAGAGGCTACACCTTC. Translated, it gives CASSLGSGQHFRGYTF.

There are a few counts of this clonotype. CDR3 DNA sequence: TGTGCCAGCAGCCCCTCCGAATTGAATATGGGGGAGCAGTACTTC. It codes for CASSPSELNMGEQYF. The rearrangement uses TRBV3-1 and TRBJ2-7; D gene ambiguous. Trimming took off 4 bases at V and 7 bases at J, with 20 bases between the two ends. This CDR3 is built from 15 residues. Germline-derived CDR1 and CDR2 are LGHDT and YNNKEL (reference sequence).

Only a few counts were recorded for this clonotype. The chain has TRBV20-1 and TRBJ2-7; 8 bases line up with TRBD1. The junction had 5 bases not matched to a gene; V was cut back by 1 base and J by 3 bases. Germline V CDR1 and CDR2: DFQATT, SNEGSKA (reference sequence). The CDR3 is made up of 14 amino acids. The CDR3 bases are TGCAGTGCTAGAGTAATACAGGGGGTCTACGAGCAGTACTTC. It yields the protein CSARVIQGVYEQYF.

The chain is built from TRBV27 and TRBJ2-7; TRBD2 matches 10 bases. In germline, CDR1 is MNHEY, CDR2 SMNVEV (reference sequence). The CDR3 sequence is 16 residues long. V dropped 0 bases and J dropped 6; count of bases not matched to a gene: 8. CDR3 amino acids: CASSLSASGRFREQYF. CDR3 sequence (DNA): TGTGCCAGCAGTTTATCGGCTAGCGGGAGATTCCGCGAGCAGTACTTC.

CDR3 coding DNA: TGTGCCAGCAGTTCTCTAGCGGGGGGGAATCCGAGCTTCTACAATGAGCAGTTCTTC. Its protein is CASSSLAGGNPSFYNEQFF. The genes are TRBV7-9 and TRBJ2-1; 12 positions match TRBD2. Germline assignment: CDR1 SEHNR and CDR2 FQNEAQ (reference sequence). The CDR3 extends over 19 amino acids. V shed 6 bases and J 3 bases; nucleotides not matched to a gene: 15.